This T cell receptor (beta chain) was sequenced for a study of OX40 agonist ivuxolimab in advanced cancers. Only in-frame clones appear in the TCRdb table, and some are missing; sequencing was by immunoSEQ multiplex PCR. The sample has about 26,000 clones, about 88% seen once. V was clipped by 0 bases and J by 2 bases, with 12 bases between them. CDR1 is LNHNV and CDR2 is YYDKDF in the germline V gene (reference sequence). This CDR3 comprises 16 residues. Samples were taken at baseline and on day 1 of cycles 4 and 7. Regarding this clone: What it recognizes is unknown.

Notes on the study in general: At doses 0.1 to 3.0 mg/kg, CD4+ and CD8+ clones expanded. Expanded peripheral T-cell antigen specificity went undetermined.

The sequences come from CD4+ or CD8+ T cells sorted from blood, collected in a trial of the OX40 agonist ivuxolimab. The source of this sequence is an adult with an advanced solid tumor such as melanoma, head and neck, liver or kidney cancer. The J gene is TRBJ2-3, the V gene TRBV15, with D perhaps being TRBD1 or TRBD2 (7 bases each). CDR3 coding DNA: TGTGCCACCAGCAGAGACAGGGAGGGGGCCACAGATACGCAGTATTTT. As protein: CATSRDREGATDTQYF.